Following are 23 T cell receptor beta chains from one sample sequenced in a study of T cells after yellow fever vaccination. TCRdb processed the 5' RACE reads anew with MiXCR; each CDR3 protein has one entry. Of 300,000 or so distinct CDR3 sequences in the sample, roughly 4% were seen once. The material was PBMCs, obtained 5 days after the yellow fever booster vaccination. The receptors derive from a man younger than 30 who received the YFV17D yellow fever vaccine.

This clonotype was picked up a small number of times. The chain joins TRBV12-3 or TRBV12-4 to TRBJ1-1; D possibly corresponds to TRBD1 (5 bases). There are 16 residues in the CDR3. V was trimmed by 5 bases and J by 0 bases, leaving 16 bases between them. Here the CDR3 reads CASSPPKTALNTEAFF. As DNA, the CDR3 is TGTGCCAGCAGTCCCCCAAAGACAGCTTTGAACACTGAAGCTTTCTTT.

This clonotype was detected a few times. The V and J genes are TRBV6-5 and TRBJ1-2; the match to TRBD1 covers 7 bases. CDR1 is MNHEY, CDR2 SVGAGI, per germline. The CDR3 has 15 amino acids. Germline trimming cut 6 bases from V and 6 bases from J; bases unmatched to any gene: 13. CDR3 sequence: CASSLSQTGVHGYTF. In nucleotides, the CDR3 is TGTGCCAGCAGCCTTTCCCAAACAGGGGTCCATGGCTACACCTTC.

The rearrangement uses TRBV12-3 or TRBV12-4 and TRBJ2-5; D may be TRBD2 (5 bases). This CDR3 spans 13 amino acids. V gave up 7 bases and J gave up 3 bases, with 12 bases separating them. This chain's CDR3 is CASKDGDEETQYF. The CDR3 DNA follows: TGTGCCAGCAAAGACGGGGATGAAGAGACCCAGTACTTC.

The genes are TRBV12-3 or TRBV12-4 and TRBJ2-7; D is unclear. V was cut by 5 bases and J by 3 bases, with 11 bases left in between. The CDR3 totals 13 residues. DNA for the CDR3: TGTGCCAGCAGTCGCAGCCAGAACTACGAGCAGTACGTC. It specifies CASSRSQNYEQYV.

This clonotype appeared a few times. The rearrangement joins TRBV5-1 to TRBJ1-1; 10 bases map to TRBD1. The length of the CDR3 is 15 residues. The germline V gene encodes CDR1 SGHRS and CDR2 YFSETQ. The junction had 6 bases not matched to a gene; V was cut back by 1 base and J by 6 bases. Written as DNA, the CDR3 is TGCGCCAGCAGCTTGCGGGGACAGGGGTTGGCTGAAGCTTTCTTT. Translating gives CASSLRGQGLAEAFF.

A few counts support this clonotype. This CDR3 reads CASSVLPDSTDTQYF. The CDR3 DNA reads TGTGCCAGCAGTGTCCTTCCCGATAGCACAGATACGCAGTATTTT. The V call is TRBV6-5, the J call TRBJ2-3; no firm D call. Germline V gives CDR1 MNHEY, CDR2 SVGAGI. There are 15 residues in the CDR3. Trimming took off 5 bases at V and 0 bases at J, with 12 bases between the two ends.

This clonotype has a handful of counts. At one boundary the junction diverges from the germline segment, which might be a read error. The rearrangement links TRBV4-3 to TRBJ2-1, with D possibly matching TRBD2 (6 bases). Germline lookup yields CDR1 LGHNA and CDR2 YSLEER. This CDR3 comprises 16 residues. CDR3: CASSQERGPPYNEQFF. In nucleotides, the CDR3 is TGCGCCAGCAGCCAAGAGCGGGGACCGCCCTATAATGAGCAGTTCTTC.

The chain combines TRBV6-5 with TRBJ2-5, with 9 positions matching TRBD1. The V and J ends lost 6 bases and 3 bases, in that order; junction bases with no gene match: 5. Germline CDR1 is MNHEY and CDR2 is SVGAGI. There are 14 residues in the CDR3. In nucleotides, the CDR3 is TGTGCCAGCAGACGTAGGACAGGGGAAGAGACCCAGTACTTC. Protein sequence: CASRRRTGEETQYF.

This clonotype was seen ten or more times. The chain joins TRBV4-3 to TRBJ2-7; 8 bases match TRBD1. Trimming cost V 0 bases and J 4 bases; bases outside gene matches: 8. The germline V gene encodes CDR1 LGHNA and CDR2 YSLEER. CDR3 length: 16 residues. CDR3 sequence reads: CASSQDPGTGAYEQYF. Here the CDR3 DNA reads TGCGCCAGCAGCCAAGATCCCGGGACAGGAGCTTACGAGCAGTACTTC.

This rearrangement joins TRBV30 to TRBJ1-4; the D gene is possibly TRBD1 (5 bases). The CDR3 consists of 12 residues. V lost 4 bases and J lost 7, with 10 bases in between. Germline-derived CDR1 and CDR2 are GTSNPN and SVGIG (reference sequence). The CDR3 loop is CAWKGRAEKLFF. In DNA form, the CDR3 reads TGTGCCTGGAAGGGCAGGGCTGAAAAACTGTTTTTT.

This clonotype was counted between two and nine times. The chain couples TRBV4-2 to TRBJ2-1; weak D call: TRBD2 (6 bases). V shed 0 bases and J shed 8 bases, with 17 bases lying between them. This CDR3 region has 16 residues. CDR1 LGHNA and CDR2 YNFKEQ come from the germline V gene. CDR3 loop: CASSQDYGGNGDEQFF. CDR3 in DNA: TGTGCCAGCAGCCAAGATTATGGAGGGAACGGCGATGAGCAGTTCTTC.

This clonotype was seen a few times. The chain combines TRBV7-2 with TRBJ1-1; D may be TRBD1 (6 bases). V was pared by 6 bases and J by 4 bases, with 12 bases between. This CDR3 region has 13 residues. The V gene's germline CDR1 is SGHTA and CDR2 FQGNSA. This CDR3 is CASRRQEGTEAFF. The CDR3 DNA follows: TGTGCCAGCAGGAGACAGGAAGGCACTGAAGCTTTCTTT.

This clonotype was found a few times. The chain is built from TRBV7-3 and TRBJ2-1; D may correspond to TRBD1 or TRBD2 (5 bases each). The CDR3 extends over 15 amino acids. Trimming left V 0 bases short and J 7 bases short, with 13 bases between. Germline CDR1 and CDR2: SGHTA and FQGTGA. The CDR3 DNA sequence: TGTGCCAGCAGCTTAACCGGGGCCGCGAGTAATGAGCAGTTCTTC. Translated, it gives CASSLTGAASNEQFF. Together with reference TRBV7-3 and TRBJ2-1, the CDR3 gives the full variable domain: GAGVSQTPSNKVTEKGKYVELRCDPISGHTALYWYRQSLGQGPEFLIYFQGTGAADDSGLPNDRFFAVRPEGSVSTLKIQRTERGDSAVYLCASSLTGAASNEQFFGPGTRLTVL.

V gene TRBV15 combines with J gene TRBJ2-1; TRBD2 is a possible D gene (5 bases). Germline CDR1 reads LNHNV; CDR2 reads YYDKDF (reference sequence). This CDR3 is built from 16 residues. Trimming shortened V by 1 base and J by 3 bases, and 13 bases separated the two germline ends. The DNA for the CDR3 is TGTGCCACCAGCAGAGTGGGGTTCGGGAACTACAATGAGCAGTTCTTC. This encodes CATSRVGFGNYNEQFF.

This clonotype was seen a few times. The CDR3 loop reads CSARGDRVQSSYNSPLHF. The CDR3 DNA reads as TGCAGTGCTAGAGGGGACAGGGTGCAGAGCTCCTATAATTCACCCCTCCACTTT. The rearrangement joins TRBV20-1 to TRBJ1-6; 9 positions match TRBD1. The junction had 7 bases not matched to a gene; V was cut back by 1 base and J by 0 bases. The CDR3 totals 18 residues. Germline CDR1 reads DFQATT; CDR2 reads SNEGSKA (reference sequence).

This clonotype has at least ten counts. Here the CDR3 reads CASSLQGRGEKLFF. The CDR3 bases are TGTGCCAGCAGTTTACAGGGTCGCGGTGAAAAACTGTTTTTT. The V and J genes are TRBV12-3 or TRBV12-4 and TRBJ1-4, with D tentatively TRBD1 (5 bases). Trimming took 2 bases from V and 7 from J, leaving 11 bases between them. The CDR3 is 14 residues long.

This clonotype was observed a few times. The J gene is TRBJ1-2, the V gene TRBV11-2, with D possibly matching TRBD1 (5 bases). Germline V gene lookup returns CDR1 SGHAT and CDR2 FQNNGV. The CDR3 loop spans 15 amino acids. Trimming removed 0 bases at V and 2 bases at J, with 10 bases between. CDR3 sequence (DNA): TGTGCCAGCAGCTTAGAGACAGCTGGAAACTATGGCTACACCTTC. Its translation: CASSLETAGNYGYTF. The full variable domain, its missing parts supplied by reference TRBV11-2 and TRBJ1-2, is EAGVAQSPRYKIIEKRQSVAFWCNPISGHATLYWYQQILGQGPKLLIQFQNNGVVDDSQLPKDRFSAERLKGVDSTLKIQPAKLEDSAVYLCASSLETAGNYGYTFGSGTRLTVV.

The chain has TRBV5-1 and TRBJ2-1; maybe TRBD2 (6 bases). V was pared by 2 bases and J by 0 bases, with 12 bases between. The CDR3 sequence is 16 residues long. CDR1 is SGHRS and CDR2 is YFSETQ in the germline V gene. CDR3 amino acids: CASSFTGVSSYNEQFF. CDR3 DNA: TGCGCCAGCAGCTTCACGGGGGTCAGCTCCTACAATGAGCAGTTCTTC.

This clonotype was seen ten or more times. V is TRBV20-1 and J is TRBJ1-4; unclear D gene. Germline CDR1 and CDR2: DFQATT and SNEGSKA (reference sequence). The CDR3 extends over 13 amino acids. Trimming took 2 bases from V and 8 from J, leaving 12 bases between them. CDR3 residues: CSARRERREKLFF. The CDR3 DNA sequence: TGCAGTGCTAGAAGGGAGAGACGGGAAAAACTGTTTTTT.

The chain recombines TRBV6-5 with TRBJ2-3; 15 bases agree with TRBD2. Trimming removed 6 bases from V and 7 bases from J; junction bases left unmatched: 8. The CDR3 length is 16 residues. CDR1 and CDR2 from the germline V gene are MNHEY and SVGAGI. CDR3 nucleotides: TGTGCCAGCAGCCGGGGACTAGCGGGGGGTTCATATACGCAGTATTTT. Translated: CASSRGLAGGSYTQYF.

The CDR3: CASSLEGGDSSYNEQFF. CDR3 DNA: TGCGCCAGCAGCTTGGAGGGCGGCGACAGCTCCTACAATGAGCAGTTCTTC. This rearrangement joins TRBV5-1 to TRBJ2-1, with D maybe TRBD1 (5 bases). Germline V lookup: CDR1 SGHRS, CDR2 YFSETQ. The CDR3 runs to 17 residues. Trimming cost V 0 bases and J 0 bases, with 13 bases left between them.

This clonotype was found many times. The rearrangement links TRBV7-2 to TRBJ1-2; D unresolved. The CDR3 contains 13 residues. Germline V gene sequence: CDR1 SGHTA, CDR2 FQGNSA. Between the trimmed V and J ends, which lost 0 bases and 6 bases, there was a span of 8 bases. In DNA, the CDR3 is TGTGCCAGCAGCTTAGCGACCGGGGATGGCTACACCTTC. This sequence encodes CASSLATGDGYTF.

V and J are TRBV20-1 and TRBJ1-6, with 10 positions matching TRBD1. This CDR3 comprises 16 residues. From germline, CDR1 is DFQATT and CDR2 SNEGSKA (reference sequence). V lost 3 bases and J lost 10; bases outside the gene matches: 12. CDR3 in amino acids: CSASRRRTGGFSPLHF. The CDR3 nucleotides read TGCAGTGCTAGCAGACGAAGGACAGGGGGGTTCTCACCCCTCCACTTT.